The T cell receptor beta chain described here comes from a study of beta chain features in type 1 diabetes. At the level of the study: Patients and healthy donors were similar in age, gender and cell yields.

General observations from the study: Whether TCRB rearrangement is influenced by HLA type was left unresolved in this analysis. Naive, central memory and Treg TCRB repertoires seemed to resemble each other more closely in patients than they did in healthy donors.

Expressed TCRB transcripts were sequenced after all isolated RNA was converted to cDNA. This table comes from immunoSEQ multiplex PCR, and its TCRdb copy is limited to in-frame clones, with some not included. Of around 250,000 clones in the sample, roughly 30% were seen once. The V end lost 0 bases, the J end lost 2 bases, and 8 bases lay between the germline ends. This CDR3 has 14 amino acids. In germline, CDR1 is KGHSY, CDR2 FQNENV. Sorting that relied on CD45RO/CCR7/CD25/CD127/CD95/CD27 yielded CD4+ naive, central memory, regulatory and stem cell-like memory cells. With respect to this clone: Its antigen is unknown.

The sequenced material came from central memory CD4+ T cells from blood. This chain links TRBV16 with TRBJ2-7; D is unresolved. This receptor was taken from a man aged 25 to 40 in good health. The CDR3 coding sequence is TGTGCCAGCAGCCAATCTTACCAGACCTACGAGCAGTACTTC. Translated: CASSQSYQTYEQYF.